The 17 T cell receptor beta chains below come from one sample, sequenced in a study of cytomegalovirus exposure and HLA in healthy donors. With 60 Vbeta and 13 Jbeta primers, the PCR was carried out. Clones were sequenced by immunoSEQ multiplex PCR, and TCRdb holds only the in-frame ones, with some missing. The repertoire table contains some 89,000 clones. Material: PBMCs. These receptors all come from a woman under 40 in good health and CMV-seronegative.

The chain carries TRBV19 and TRBJ1-5; TRBD1 agrees at 7 bases. Germline V gene sequence: CDR1 LNHDA, CDR2 SQIVND (reference sequence). V trimming: 5 bases; J trimming: 2 bases; junction bases outside the gene matches: 12. The CDR3 covers 17 residues. The CDR3: CASSPSGGGKGNQPQHF. The CDR3 DNA sequence: TGTGCCAGTAGTCCCAGTGGAGGGGGCAAGGGCAATCAGCCCCAGCATTTT.

The genes are TRBV19 and TRBJ1-4; 8 nucleotides line up with TRBD1. Trimming removed 4 bases from V and 8 bases from J; junction bases left unmatched: 6. This CDR3 spans 14 amino acids. CDR1 LNHDA and CDR2 SQIVND come from the germline V gene (reference sequence). CDR3 in amino acids: CASSTQGEREKLFF. The CDR3 DNA reads as TGTGCCAGTAGTACACAGGGGGAGAGGGAAAAACTGTTTTTT.

This chain uses TRBV15 with TRBJ1-5; D might be TRBD1 (5 bases). Looked up from germline, CDR1 is LNHNV and CDR2 is YYDKDF (reference sequence). Trimming cost V 0 bases and J 6 bases, with 21 bases left between them. The CDR3 is 18 residues long. The CDR3 sequence is CATSRDYGGVRGSQPQHF. The CDR3, as DNA: TGTGCCACCAGCAGAGATTATGGGGGGGTACGTGGGAGTCAGCCCCAGCATTTT.

The chain combines TRBV19 with TRBJ1-2; TRBD1 agrees at 7 bases. V trimming: 10 bases; J trimming: 5 bases; junction bases outside the gene matches: 10. Germline V gene sequence: CDR1 LNHDA, CDR2 SQIVND (reference sequence). The CDR3 has 13 residues. CDR3 amino acids: CATSRGPGYGYTF. The CDR3 coding sequence is TGTGCCACTTCGAGGGGGCCGGGTTATGGCTACACCTTC.

V is TRBV25-1 and J is TRBJ1-4, with D possibly matching TRBD1 (5 bases). This CDR3 has 17 amino acids. Germline values: CDR1 MGHDK, CDR2 SYGVNS. V lost 1 base to trimming and J lost 2 bases, with 14 bases between them. CDR3 protein: CASSELGGVSTNEKLFF. In nucleotides, the CDR3 is TGTGCCAGCAGTGAATTGGGGGGGGTCTCCACTAATGAAAAACTGTTTTTT.

V is TRBV29-1 and J is TRBJ1-2, with D perhaps matching TRBD1 (5 bases). The germline gives CDR1 SQVTM, CDR2 ANQGSEA. The CDR3 totals 12 residues. CDR3 in amino acids: CIGLDISYGYTF. The DNA of the CDR3 is TGCATAGGGCTGGACATTTCTTATGGCTACACCTTC.

J is TRBJ1-2 and V is TRBV6-1; TRBD1 aligns across 7 bases. This CDR3 has 13 residues. Germline V gene data show CDR1 as MNHNS and CDR2 as SASEGT. V trimming: 5 bases; J trimming: 5 bases; junction bases outside the gene matches: 5. CDR3 DNA: TGTGCCAGCAGTTTCAGCAGGGGGTATGGCTACACCTTC. Its protein is CASSFSRGYGYTF.

The chain recombines TRBV4-2 with TRBJ1-2; no definite D call. This CDR3 comprises 13 residues. V was shortened by 4 bases and J by 5 bases, with 11 bases between the two germline ends. The germline gives CDR1 LGHNA, CDR2 YNFKEQ. CDR3 amino acids: CASSPVAVYGYTF. As DNA, the CDR3 is TGTGCCAGCAGCCCCGTGGCAGTTTATGGCTACACCTTC.

CDR3 in amino acids: CATSRDLGGAYTEAFF. In DNA form, the CDR3 reads TGTGCCACCAGCAGAGATCTTGGGGGGGCGTACACTGAAGCTTTCTTT. The chain joins TRBV15 to TRBJ1-1; TRBD1 is a possible D gene (6 bases). With 0 bases removed from V and 3 bases from J, the gap between germline ends came to 14 bases. The CDR3 length is 16 residues. CDR1 LNHNV and CDR2 YYDKDF come from the germline V gene (reference sequence).

This chain connects TRBV2 to TRBJ1-5, with 9 nucleotides matching TRBD1. The ends lost 8 bases at V and 6 bases at J; junction bases unmatched: 5. CDR3 length equals 13 residues. The V gene's germline CDR1 is SNHLY and CDR2 FYNNEI. The CDR3 sequence: CASQTGGGQPQHF. The DNA of the CDR3 is TGTGCCAGCCAGACAGGGGGGGGTCAGCCCCAGCATTTT.

The V and J genes are TRBV11-2 and TRBJ2-2; D unclear. Germline CDR1 SGHAT, CDR2 FQNNGV. The CDR3 totals 14 residues. V was trimmed by 5 bases and J by 7 bases, leaving 14 bases between them. The CDR3, as DNA: TGTGCCAGCAGCCAGACTCGGAGCGTCGGGGAGCTGTTTTTT. The encoded protein is CASSQTRSVGELFF. Based on the CDR3 plus reference TRBV11-2 and TRBJ2-2, the full variable domain is EAGVAQSPRYKIIEKRQSVAFWCNPISGHATLYWYQQILGQGPKLLIQFQNNGVVDDSQLPKDRFSAERLKGVDSTLKIQPAKLEDSAVYLCASSQTRSVGELFFGEGSRLTVL.

The chain has TRBV25-1 and TRBJ2-5, with D possibly TRBD2 on 7 matching bases. The germline CDR1 and CDR2 sequences are MGHDK and SYGVNS. Trimming cost V 5 bases and J 9 bases, with 13 bases left between them. The CDR3 covers 12 residues. The CDR3 loop is CASSRGATAQYF. The CDR3 bases are TGTGCCAGCAGTCGGGGGGCTACGGCCCAGTACTTC.

This chain uses TRBV9 with TRBJ2-2; 10 bases align to TRBD1. The CDR3 extends over 16 amino acids. The V gene end was trimmed by 4 bases and the J gene end by 4 bases; junction bases not matched to a gene: 7. Per the germline V gene, CDR1 is SGDLS and CDR2 is YYNGEE. CDR3 sequence (DNA): TGTGCCAGCAGCCTAGACAGGGGGCATTCCACCGGGGAGCTGTTTTTT. As protein: CASSLDRGHSTGELFF.

This chain uses TRBV7-3 with TRBJ2-7, with a weak D call TRBD2 (6 bases). This CDR3 spans 14 amino acids. Trimming took off 5 bases at V and 7 bases at J, with 18 bases between the two ends. Germline V gene data show CDR1 as SGHTA and CDR2 as FQGTGA. This CDR3 reads CASSPGPEGREQYF. The DNA of the CDR3 is TGTGCCAGCAGCCCAGGGCCCGAGGGGAGGGAGCAGTACTTC.

The rearrangement joins TRBV7-9 to TRBJ2-7; D perhaps matches TRBD1 (6 bases). Trimming removed 4 bases from V and 6 bases from J, with 16 bases in between. CDR1 and CDR2 (germline): SEHNR, FQNEAQ (reference sequence). This CDR3 is 14 amino acids long. CDR3 nucleotides: TGTGCCAGCAGCTACCGACAGGCGGGCTCCGAGCAGTACTTC. Protein product: CASSYRQAGSEQYF.

V usage is TRBV6-5 and J usage is TRBJ2-1; 14 nucleotides agree with TRBD2. The J segment lost 4 bases and the V segment lost 8 bases, leaving 4 bases of the junction unmatched. CDR3 length: 15 residues. CDR1 and CDR2 from the germline V gene are MNHEY and SVGAGI. The CDR3 loop is CASRGTSGGYNEQFF. The CDR3, as DNA: TGTGCCAGCCGTGGGACTAGCGGGGGTTACAATGAGCAGTTCTTC.

The rearrangement uses TRBV28 and TRBJ2-5; 10 bases are a match to TRBD2. There are 16 residues in the CDR3. The germline V gene has CDR1 MDHEN and CDR2 SYDVKM. Losses at the gene ends were 2 bases for V and 5 bases for J; bases not matched to a gene: 8. The CDR3 DNA sequence: TGTGCCAGCAGTTTAGGTCCGGGACTAGCGTATGAGACCCAGTACTTC. Amino acid sequence: CASSLGPGLAYETQYF. Complete variable domain (other parts from reference TRBV28 and TRBJ2-5): DVKVTQSSRYLVKRTGEKVFLECVQDMDHENMFWYRQDPGLGLRLIYFSYDVKMKEKGDIPEGYSVSREKKERFSLILESASTNQTSMYLCASSLGPGLAYETQYFGPGTRLLVL.